The 8 T cell receptor beta chains below were found in one sample sequenced in a study of blood T cell repertoires in COVID-19. Data came from immunoSEQ multiplex PCR; TCRdb stores just in-frame clones and leaves some out. This sample yields 150,000 to 200,000 clones, of which approximately 89% are seen a single time; around 3.3% belongs to the top ten. The sequenced material came from peripheral blood. Receptors originate from a man in his 70s with acute or convalescent COVID-19.

The gene calls are TRBV11-2 and TRBJ1-5; 9 nucleotides match TRBD1. V gave up 0 bases and J gave up 0 bases; unmatched junction bases: 3. The CDR3 totals 17 residues. The germline gives CDR1 SGHAT, CDR2 FQNNGV. CDR3 protein: CASSLDGQGHSNQPQHF. CDR3 coding DNA: TGTGCCAGCAGCTTAGATGGACAGGGGCATAGCAATCAGCCCCAGCATTTT.

The chain has TRBV28 and TRBJ1-6, with 10 bases identical to TRBD1. The CDR3 runs 15 residues. V gave up 5 bases and J gave up 9 bases; unmatched junction bases: 7. Germline V lookup: CDR1 MDHEN, CDR2 SYDVKM. The CDR3 DNA follows: TGTGCCAGCAGTCATGACAGGGGGCTTGGTTCACCCCTCCACTTT. Residues: CASSHDRGLGSPLHF. Full variable domain (remainder filled in from reference TRBV28 and TRBJ1-6): DVKVTQSSRYLVKRTGEKVFLECVQDMDHENMFWYRQDPGLGLRLIYFSYDVKMKEKGDIPEGYSVSREKKERFSLILESASTNQTSMYLCASSHDRGLGSPLHFGNGTRLTVT.

This chain connects TRBV19 to TRBJ1-6; D gene unclear. Trimming pared 7 bases from V and 7 bases from J, leaving 14 bases between. Per the germline V gene, CDR1 is LNHDA and CDR2 is SQIVND (reference sequence). The CDR3 runs 14 residues. The CDR3 is CASTRQFLNSPLHF. CDR3 nucleotides: TGTGCCAGTACCCGCCAGTTTTTAAATTCACCCCTCCACTTT. Combining the CDR3 with reference TRBV19 and TRBJ1-6 gives the whole variable domain DGGITQSPKYLFRKEGQNVTLSCEQNLNHDAMYWYRQDPGQGLRLIYYSQIVNDFQKGDIAEGYSVSREKKESFPLTVTSAQKNPTAFYLCASTRQFLNSPLHFGNGTRLTVT.

This sequence joins TRBV5-1 and TRBJ2-1; possible D gene TRBD1, 7 bases. V shed 5 bases and J shed 7 bases, with 13 bases lying between them. There are 13 residues in the CDR3. In germline, CDR1 is SGHRS, CDR2 YFSETQ. In DNA, the CDR3 is TGCGCCAGCAGGGAGGGGGCTGGAAATGAGCAGTTCTTC. Protein product: CASREGAGNEQFF. The variable domain in full, completed from reference TRBV5-1 and TRBJ2-1, reads KAGVTQTPRYLIKTRGQQVTLSCSPISGHRSVSWYQQTPGQGLQFLFEYFSETQRNKGNFPGRFSGRQFSNSRSEMNVSTLELGDSALYLCASREGAGNEQFFGPGTRLTVL.

The rearrangement joins TRBV27 to TRBJ1-3; 7 nucleotides agree with TRBD1. The CDR3 has 17 amino acids. Trimming removed 4 bases from V and 4 bases from J; junction bases left unmatched: 13. Per the germline V gene, CDR1 is MNHEY and CDR2 is SMNVEV (reference sequence). The CDR3 bases are TGTGCCAGCAGTTCTGGGGACAGCGCTGGGGTAGGAAACACCATATATTTT. Its protein is CASSSGDSAGVGNTIYF.

The gene calls are TRBV5-6 and TRBJ1-1; D is ambiguous. The V gene's germline CDR1 is SGHDT and CDR2 YYEEEE. The V gene lost 2 bases and the J gene lost 0 bases, with 8 bases spanning the gap. The CDR3 sequence is 14 residues long. In DNA, the CDR3 is TGTGCCAGCAGCTTATGGACTGTGAACACTGAAGCTTTCTTT. It codes for CASSLWTVNTEAFF.

This clone came up a few times. This rearrangement joins TRBV5-1 to TRBJ2-1; 11 bases agree with TRBD2. The germline CDR1 and CDR2 sequences are SGHRS and YFSETQ. With 0 bases clipped from V and 7 bases from J, the junction kept 3 bases outside the gene matches. CDR3 length: 15 amino acids. CDR3 amino acids: CASSLVAGGENEQFF. In DNA, the CDR3 is TGCGCCAGCAGCTTGGTAGCGGGAGGGGAAAATGAGCAGTTCTTC.

J is TRBJ2-7 and V is TRBV4-1, with D perhaps TRBD1 (5 bases). CDR1 is MGHRA, CDR2 YSYEKL, per germline. V lost 1 base and J lost 0, with 7 bases in between. This CDR3 comprises 14 residues. The CDR3 loop is CASSQGQGSYEQYF. In DNA, the CDR3 is TGCGCCAGCAGCCAAGGGCAGGGCTCCTACGAGCAGTACTTC.